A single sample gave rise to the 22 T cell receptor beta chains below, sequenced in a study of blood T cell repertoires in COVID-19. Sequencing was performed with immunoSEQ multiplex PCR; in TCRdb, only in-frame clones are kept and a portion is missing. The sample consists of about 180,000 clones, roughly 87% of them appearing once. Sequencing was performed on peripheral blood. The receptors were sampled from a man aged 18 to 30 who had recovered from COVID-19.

The CDR3 DNA reads TGTGCCAGCAGTCCTCGAGGACAGGGACCAAGCACAGATACGCAGTATTTT. Encoded protein: CASSPRGQGPSTDTQYF. The chain joins TRBV6-6 to TRBJ2-3; the match to TRBD1 covers 8 bases. V trimming: 5 bases; J trimming: 0 bases; junction bases outside the gene matches: 10. Germline lookup yields CDR1 MNHNY and CDR2 SVGAGI (reference sequence). The CDR3 has 17 amino acids.

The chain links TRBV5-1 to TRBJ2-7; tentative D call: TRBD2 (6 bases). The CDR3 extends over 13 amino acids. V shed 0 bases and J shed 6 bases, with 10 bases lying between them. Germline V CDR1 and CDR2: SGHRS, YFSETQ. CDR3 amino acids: CASSLELAAEQYF. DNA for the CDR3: TGCGCCAGCAGCTTGGAACTAGCAGCCGAGCAGTACTTC.

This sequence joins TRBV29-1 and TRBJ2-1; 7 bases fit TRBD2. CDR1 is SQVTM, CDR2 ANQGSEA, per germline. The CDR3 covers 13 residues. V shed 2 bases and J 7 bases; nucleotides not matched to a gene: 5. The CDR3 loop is CSVERGAGNEQFF. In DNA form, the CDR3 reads TGCAGCGTTGAACGCGGAGCGGGGAATGAGCAGTTCTTC.

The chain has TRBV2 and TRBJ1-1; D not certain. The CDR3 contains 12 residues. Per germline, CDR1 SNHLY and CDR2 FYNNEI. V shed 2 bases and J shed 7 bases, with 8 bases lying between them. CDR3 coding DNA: TGTGCCAGCAGTGAATCGGGGTTTGAAGCTTTCTTT. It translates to CASSESGFEAFF.

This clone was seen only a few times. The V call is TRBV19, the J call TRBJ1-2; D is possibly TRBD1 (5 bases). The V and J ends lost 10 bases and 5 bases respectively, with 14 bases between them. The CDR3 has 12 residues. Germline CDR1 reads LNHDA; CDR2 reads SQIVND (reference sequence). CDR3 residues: CATFTGGYGYTF. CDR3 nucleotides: TGTGCCACTTTTACGGGGGGGTATGGCTACACCTTC.

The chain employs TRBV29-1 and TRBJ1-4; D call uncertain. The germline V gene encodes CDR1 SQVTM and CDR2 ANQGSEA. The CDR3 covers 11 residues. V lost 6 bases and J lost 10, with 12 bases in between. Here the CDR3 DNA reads TGCAGCGTAACGGATAGAGGAAAACTGTTTTTT. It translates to CSVTDRGKLFF.

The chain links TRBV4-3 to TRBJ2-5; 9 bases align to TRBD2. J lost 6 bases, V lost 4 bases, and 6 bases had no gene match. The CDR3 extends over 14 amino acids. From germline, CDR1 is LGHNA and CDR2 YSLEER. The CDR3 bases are TGCGCCAGCAGCCCTATAGCGGGAGTGAAGACCCAGTACTTC. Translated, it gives CASSPIAGVKTQYF.

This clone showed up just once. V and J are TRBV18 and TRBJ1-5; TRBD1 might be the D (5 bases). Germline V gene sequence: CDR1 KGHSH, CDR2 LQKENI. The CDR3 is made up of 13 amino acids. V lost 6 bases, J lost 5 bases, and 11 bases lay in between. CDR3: CASSQGPDQPQHF. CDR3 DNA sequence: TGTGCCAGCTCCCAGGGCCCCGATCAGCCCCAGCATTTT.

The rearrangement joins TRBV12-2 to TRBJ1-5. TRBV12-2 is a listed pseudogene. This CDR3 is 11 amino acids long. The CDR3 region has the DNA TGTGCAAGTCGCTTAGGTAAGCCCCAGCATTTT. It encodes CASRLGKPQHF.

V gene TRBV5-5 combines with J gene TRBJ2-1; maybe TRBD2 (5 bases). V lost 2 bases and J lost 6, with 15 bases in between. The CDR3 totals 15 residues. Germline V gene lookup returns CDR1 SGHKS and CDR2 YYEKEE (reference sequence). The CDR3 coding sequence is TGTGCCAGCAGCTTCTTGGGTAGCGCGATCAATGAGCAGTTCTTC. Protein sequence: CASSFLGSAINEQFF.

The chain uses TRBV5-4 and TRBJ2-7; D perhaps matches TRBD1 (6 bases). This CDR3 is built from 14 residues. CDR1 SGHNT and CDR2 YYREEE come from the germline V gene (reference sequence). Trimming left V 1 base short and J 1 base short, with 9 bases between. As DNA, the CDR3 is TGTGCCAGCAGCTTGCGGCAGGGGTCCTACGAGCAGTACTTC. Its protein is CASSLRQGSYEQYF.

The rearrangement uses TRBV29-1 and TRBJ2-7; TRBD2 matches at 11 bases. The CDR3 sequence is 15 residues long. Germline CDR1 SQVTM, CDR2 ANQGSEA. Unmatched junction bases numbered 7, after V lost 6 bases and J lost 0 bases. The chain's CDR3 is CSVLSSGRPSYEQYF. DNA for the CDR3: TGCAGCGTCCTTTCTAGCGGGAGGCCCTCCTACGAGCAGTACTTC.

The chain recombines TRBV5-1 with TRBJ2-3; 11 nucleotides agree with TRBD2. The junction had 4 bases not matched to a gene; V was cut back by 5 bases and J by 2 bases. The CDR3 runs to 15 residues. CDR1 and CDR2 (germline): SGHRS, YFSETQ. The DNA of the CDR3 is TGCGCCAGCAGAAAGGGACTAGCGGTCACAGATACGCAGTATTTT. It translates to CASRKGLAVTDTQYF.

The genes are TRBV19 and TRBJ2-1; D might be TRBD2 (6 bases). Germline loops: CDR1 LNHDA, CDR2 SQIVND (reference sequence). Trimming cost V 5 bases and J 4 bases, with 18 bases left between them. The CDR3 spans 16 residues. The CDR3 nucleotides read TGTGCCAGTAGTGGGACTGGAACAGAAACTTACAATGAGCAGTTCTTC. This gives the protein CASSGTGTETYNEQFF.

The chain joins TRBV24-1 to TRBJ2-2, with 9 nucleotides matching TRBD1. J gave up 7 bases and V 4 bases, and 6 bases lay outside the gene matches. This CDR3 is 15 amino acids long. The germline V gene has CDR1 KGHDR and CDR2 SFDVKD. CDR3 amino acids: CATSDPGQGIGELFF. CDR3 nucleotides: TGTGCCACCAGTGACCCTGGACAGGGGATCGGGGAGCTGTTTTTT.

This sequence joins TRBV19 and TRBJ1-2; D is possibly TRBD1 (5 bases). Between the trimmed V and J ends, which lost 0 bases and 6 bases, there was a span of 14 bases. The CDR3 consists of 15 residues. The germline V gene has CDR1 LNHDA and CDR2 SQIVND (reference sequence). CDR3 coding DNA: TGTGCCAGTAGTATAGATTTGCGGGGGATGAATGGCTACACCTTC. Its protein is CASSIDLRGMNGYTF.

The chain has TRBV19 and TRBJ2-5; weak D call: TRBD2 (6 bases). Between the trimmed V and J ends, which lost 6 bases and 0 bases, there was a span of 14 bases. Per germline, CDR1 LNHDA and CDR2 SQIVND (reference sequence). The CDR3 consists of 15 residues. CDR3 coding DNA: TGTGCCAGTAGGCGGTCCGGGGGTCACCAAGAGACCCAGTACTTC. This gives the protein CASRRSGGHQETQYF.

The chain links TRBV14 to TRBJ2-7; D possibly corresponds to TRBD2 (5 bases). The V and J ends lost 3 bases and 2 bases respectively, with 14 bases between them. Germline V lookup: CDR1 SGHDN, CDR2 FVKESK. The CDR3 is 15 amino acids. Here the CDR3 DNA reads TGTGCCAGCAGCCAGCGTTCGACTACCACCTACGAGCAGTACTTC. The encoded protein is CASSQRSTTTYEQYF.

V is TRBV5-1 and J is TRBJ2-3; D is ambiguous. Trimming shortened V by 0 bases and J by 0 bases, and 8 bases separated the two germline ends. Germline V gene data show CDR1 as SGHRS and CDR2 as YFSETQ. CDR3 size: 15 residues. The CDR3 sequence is CASSLELSSTDTQYF. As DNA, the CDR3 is TGCGCCAGCAGCTTGGAACTTTCTAGCACAGATACGCAGTATTTT. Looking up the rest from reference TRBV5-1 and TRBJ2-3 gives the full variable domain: KAGVTQTPRYLIKTRGQQVTLSCSPISGHRSVSWYQQTPGQGLQFLFEYFSETQRNKGNFPGRFSGRQFSNSRSEMNVSTLELGDSALYLCASSLELSSTDTQYFGPGTRLTVL.

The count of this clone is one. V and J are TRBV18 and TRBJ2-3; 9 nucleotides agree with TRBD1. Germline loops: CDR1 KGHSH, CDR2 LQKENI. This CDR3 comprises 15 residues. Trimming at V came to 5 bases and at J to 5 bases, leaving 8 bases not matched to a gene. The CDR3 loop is CASSKRDRDLDTQYF. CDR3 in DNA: TGTGCCAGCTCAAAGCGGGACAGGGACCTAGATACGCAGTATTTT.

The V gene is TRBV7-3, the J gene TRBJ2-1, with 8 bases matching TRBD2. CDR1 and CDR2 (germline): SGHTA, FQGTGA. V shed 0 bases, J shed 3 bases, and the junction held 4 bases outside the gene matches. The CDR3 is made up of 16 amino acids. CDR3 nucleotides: TGTGCCAGCAGCTTAACCGGGACTAGGGTCTACAATGAGCAGTTCTTC. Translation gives CASSLTGTRVYNEQFF.

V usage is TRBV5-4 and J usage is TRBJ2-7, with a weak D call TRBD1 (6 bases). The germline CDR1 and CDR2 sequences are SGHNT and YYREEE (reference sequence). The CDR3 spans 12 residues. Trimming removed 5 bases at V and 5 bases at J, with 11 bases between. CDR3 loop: CASSPQGNEQYF. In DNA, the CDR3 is TGTGCCAGCAGTCCTCAGGGGAACGAGCAGTACTTC.